These 16 T cell receptor beta chains share one sample of origin, sequenced in a study of T cell responses to AZD1222 COVID-19 vaccine. TCRdb's copy holds only in-frame clones and misses some; the assay was immunoSEQ multiplex PCR. The sample lists about 78,000 clones, around 87% occurring once. The sequences come from peripheral blood, collected on day 0 of AZD1222 vaccination. The source is an adult in good health.

The rearrangement links TRBV6-2 or TRBV6-3 to TRBJ2-3; 8 positions match TRBD2. This CDR3 region has 15 residues. CDR1 and CDR2 (germline): MNHEY, SVGEGT. J lost 5 bases, V lost 6 bases, and 10 bases had no gene match. CDR3: CASSLTSGPGDTQYF. Here the CDR3 DNA reads TGTGCCAGCAGCCTTACTAGCGGCCCCGGAGATACGCAGTATTTT.

The chain recombines TRBV12-3 or TRBV12-4 with TRBJ1-1; D is unresolved. The germline V and J ends were trimmed by 2 bases and 0 bases, with 4 bases remaining between them. The CDR3 consists of 13 residues. CDR3 region: CASSLRVNTEAFF. CDR3 bases: TGTGCCAGCAGTTTAAGGGTGAACACTGAAGCTTTCTTT.

This clone was picked up a small number of times. The chain combines TRBV9 with TRBJ2-2; D may be TRBD2 (5 bases). The V and J ends lost 7 bases and 1 base respectively, with 14 bases between them. Per the germline V gene, CDR1 is SGDLS and CDR2 is YYNGEE. CDR3 length: 15 residues. CDR3 region: CASAQRQENTGELFF. CDR3 bases: TGTGCCAGCGCCCAGCGGCAAGAGAACACCGGGGAGCTGTTTTTT. The variable domain in full, completed from reference TRBV9 and TRBJ2-2, reads DSGVTQTPKHLITATGQRVTLRCSPRSGDLSVYWYQQSLDQGLQFLIQYYNGEERAKGNILERFSAQQFPDLHSELNLSSLELGDSALYFCASAQRQENTGELFFGEGSRLTVL.

The CDR3 DNA reads as TGCGCCAGCAGCCAAGAGGGGATAGCGGGAAAGTATACGCAGTATTTT. As protein: CASSQEGIAGKYTQYF. V is TRBV4-3 and J is TRBJ2-3, with TRBD2 matching 8 bases. This CDR3 region has 16 residues. Germline V gene data show CDR1 as LGHNA and CDR2 as YSLEER. Germline trimming cut 0 bases from V and 7 bases from J; bases unmatched to any gene: 9.

In this sample, this clone turned up once. The rearrangement links TRBV29-1 to TRBJ1-5, with 7 bases fitting TRBD1. V dropped 4 bases and J dropped 4; count of bases not matched to a gene: 4. CDR1 and CDR2 (germline): SQVTM, ANQGSEA. CDR3 size: 13 residues. The CDR3, as DNA: TGCAGCGTTGGGACAGGTGGGAATCAGCCCCAGCATTTT. Translation: CSVGTGGNQPQHF.

J is TRBJ1-5 and V is TRBV5-1; unclear D gene. Germline CDR1 is SGHRS and CDR2 is YFSETQ. The V end was cut by 0 bases, the J end by 4 bases, with 11 bases between. This CDR3 region has 15 residues. The CDR3 loop is CASSLAGSANQPQHF. Written as DNA, the CDR3 is TGCGCCAGCAGCTTGGCTGGTTCAGCTAATCAGCCCCAGCATTTT.

The chain recombines TRBV7-8 with TRBJ1-2; the D is unclear. V was cut by 2 bases and J by 7 bases, with 14 bases left in between. CDR3 length: 14 residues. Germline-derived CDR1 and CDR2 are SGHVS and FQNEAQ. DNA for the CDR3: TGTGCCAGCAGCTTATCCACTCTCGCGGGTGGCTACACCTTC. It encodes CASSLSTLAGGYTF.

The V call is TRBV6-1, the J call TRBJ2-7; tentatively, D is TRBD1 or TRBD2 (5 bases each). This CDR3 has 16 residues. The germline V and J ends were trimmed by 0 bases and 4 bases, with 16 bases remaining between them. Germline V gene sequence: CDR1 MNHNS, CDR2 SASEGT. The CDR3 sequence: CASSEAQGVAGYEQYF. The CDR3 DNA is TGTGCCAGCAGTGAAGCGCAGGGAGTAGCAGGGTACGAGCAGTACTTC.

The chain uses TRBV7-3 and TRBJ2-2; D gene unclear. The ends were cut back, 5 bases at V and 5 bases at J, with 9 bases in the middle. The germline CDR1 and CDR2 sequences are SGHTA and FQGTGA. The CDR3 extends over 13 amino acids. As DNA, the CDR3 is TGTGCCAGCAGCATCTCACGGACCGGGGAGCTGTTTTTT. Its translation is CASSISRTGELFF. Combining the CDR3 with reference TRBV7-3 and TRBJ2-2 gives the whole variable domain GAGVSQTPSNKVTEKGKYVELRCDPISGHTALYWYRQSLGQGPEFLIYFQGTGAADDSGLPNDRFFAVRPEGSVSTLKIQRTERGDSAVYLCASSISRTGELFFGEGSRLTVL.

The chain recombines TRBV9 with TRBJ1-3; no firm D call. Germline lookup yields CDR1 SGDLS and CDR2 YYNGEE. V shed 4 bases and J shed 4 bases, with 3 bases lying between them. The CDR3 sequence is 11 residues long. The CDR3 is CASSTGNTIYF. In DNA form, the CDR3 reads TGTGCCAGCAGCACAGGAAACACCATATATTTT.

V usage is TRBV18 and J usage is TRBJ2-7, with TRBD2 matching 8 bases. The germline CDR1 and CDR2 sequences are KGHSH and LQKENI. The junction had 7 bases not matched to a gene; V was cut back by 4 bases and J by 5 bases. CDR3 length: 14 amino acids. As DNA, the CDR3 is TGTGCCAGCTCACAAAGCGGGAGCTTTCACGAGCAGTACTTC. This codes for CASSQSGSFHEQYF.

This clone turned up a few times. The chain employs TRBV7-9 and TRBJ2-5; D gene unclear. There are 13 residues in the CDR3. Germline values: CDR1 SEHNR, CDR2 FQNEAQ (reference sequence). Trimming stripped 8 bases from V and 2 bases from J, with 12 bases between. As DNA, the CDR3 is TGTGCCAGCGAGAGAGGTCGGCAAGAGACCCAGTACTTC. Translated: CASERGRQETQYF.

This chain joins TRBV30 and TRBJ1-5, with D perhaps matching TRBD1 (5 bases). V shed 0 bases and J shed 4 bases, with 10 bases lying between them. The germline gives CDR1 GTSNPN, CDR2 SVGIG (reference sequence). The CDR3 spans 14 residues. This CDR3 is CAWSVRQGNQPQHF. The CDR3 DNA reads as TGTGCCTGGAGTGTTCGGCAGGGTAATCAGCCCCAGCATTTT.

J is TRBJ1-2 and V is TRBV3-1 (or the pseudogene TRBV3-2), with TRBD1 matching over 10 bases. The CDR3 has 15 amino acids. Germline V gives CDR1 LGHDT, CDR2 YNNKEL (reference sequence). J was trimmed by 7 bases and V by 3 bases; bases with no gene match: 8. The CDR3 DNA reads as TGTGCCAGCAGCCACGATTTCGGGACAGGGGTTGGCTACACCTTC. Amino acid sequence: CASSHDFGTGVGYTF.

The chain has TRBV28 and TRBJ2-7, with D unclear. This CDR3 comprises 11 residues. Per the germline V gene, CDR1 is MDHEN and CDR2 is SYDVKM. Trimming pared 7 bases from V and 3 bases from J, leaving 7 bases between. CDR3 sequence reads: CASKKHYEQYF. The CDR3 DNA reads TGTGCCAGCAAGAAACACTACGAGCAGTACTTC.

The V and J genes are TRBV10-3 and TRBJ2-1; 8 nucleotides align to TRBD2. The CDR3 has 14 amino acids. Losses at the gene ends were 9 bases for V and 0 bases for J; bases not matched to a gene: 4. Germline loops: CDR1 ENHRY, CDR2 SYGVKD. The CDR3 DNA reads TGTGCCATTGGGAGCGGGAGCTCCTACAATGAGCAGTTCTTC. Residues: CAIGSGSSYNEQFF.